The rows below give T cell receptor beta chains drawn from one sample of a study of T cell responses to AZD1222 COVID-19 vaccine. Some clones are missing from TCRdb's copy, which holds only in-frame ones; the method was immunoSEQ multiplex PCR. The sample includes under 150,000 clones, around 91% of them seen just once. This material consisted of peripheral blood, taken 28 days after the second AZD1222 dose. The receptors here all came from an adult who received the AZD1222 COVID-19 vaccine. The conserved cysteine and the conserved F or W are not part of the CDR3 here. Clone sizes are given selectively: once, few, many, or a class where the clone is expanded.

>NA|TRBV2
ASSKGDTEAF
>NA|TRBV6-5
ASRFGDSSNYGYT
>NA|TRBV6-1
ASSDRATPYLKYEQY
>NA|TRBV27
ASSFGMNTEAF
>NA|TRBV6-6
ASSSPTGITDEQF
>NA|TRBV24-1
ATSDLDRGGGYT
>NA|TRBV2
ASRALAVTNTGELF
>NA|TRBV6-1
ASSERGGGRNEQF
>few|TRBV2
ASSALGLNQPQH
>NA|TRBV6-5
ASSPPGLGYNEQF
>NA|TRBV6-5
ASRDRAGETQY
>NA|TRBV28
ASSDPGQGVSEAF
>NA|TRBV27
ASRPDLHHSYEQY
>NA|TRBV27
ASSFGIHRAKENEQF
>NA|TRBV28
ASSLGNEGVGFWEKLF
>NA|TRBV7-6
ASSLATITGPSFWGTEAF
>NA|TRBV3-1/TRBV3-2
ASSQGQSSYEQY
>once|TRBV5-5
ASSLGGSNQPQH
>NA|TRBV6-5
ASSYLRGTADTIY
>NA|TRBV7-2
ASSFSSGSGANVLT